This T cell receptor beta chain was recorded in a study of blood T cell repertoires in COVID-19. Across the whole study: Collection of acute and convalescent COVID-19 samples took place in the United States, Italy and Spain. Sources were T cells, B-cell-depleted T cells, or PBMCs; the material itself was cDNA or gDNA.

Original analysis: Amplification of reference gene primers provided the estimated nucleated cell counts. TCRdb keeps only in-frame clones here, not all; method: immunoSEQ multiplex PCR. The DNA was the basis for D and trimming; V, J and clone size are from that table. The sample has 450,000 to 500,000 clones; approximately 85% are singletons. CDR1 and CDR2 from the germline V gene are SGHTA and FQGNSA. V lost 5 bases to trimming and J lost 8 bases; unmatched junction nucleotides: 13. CDR3 length: 16 amino acids. Sequenced material: peripheral blood. The chain recombines TRBV7-2 with TRBJ2-1; the match to TRBD2 covers 9 bases. This clonotype originated in a human donor in a cohort sampled during active COVID-19. The CDR3, as DNA: TGTGCCAGCAGCGCTCATAGCGGGAGCCCCCGCCATGAGCAGTTCTTC. Translated, it gives CASSAHSGSPRHEQFF.